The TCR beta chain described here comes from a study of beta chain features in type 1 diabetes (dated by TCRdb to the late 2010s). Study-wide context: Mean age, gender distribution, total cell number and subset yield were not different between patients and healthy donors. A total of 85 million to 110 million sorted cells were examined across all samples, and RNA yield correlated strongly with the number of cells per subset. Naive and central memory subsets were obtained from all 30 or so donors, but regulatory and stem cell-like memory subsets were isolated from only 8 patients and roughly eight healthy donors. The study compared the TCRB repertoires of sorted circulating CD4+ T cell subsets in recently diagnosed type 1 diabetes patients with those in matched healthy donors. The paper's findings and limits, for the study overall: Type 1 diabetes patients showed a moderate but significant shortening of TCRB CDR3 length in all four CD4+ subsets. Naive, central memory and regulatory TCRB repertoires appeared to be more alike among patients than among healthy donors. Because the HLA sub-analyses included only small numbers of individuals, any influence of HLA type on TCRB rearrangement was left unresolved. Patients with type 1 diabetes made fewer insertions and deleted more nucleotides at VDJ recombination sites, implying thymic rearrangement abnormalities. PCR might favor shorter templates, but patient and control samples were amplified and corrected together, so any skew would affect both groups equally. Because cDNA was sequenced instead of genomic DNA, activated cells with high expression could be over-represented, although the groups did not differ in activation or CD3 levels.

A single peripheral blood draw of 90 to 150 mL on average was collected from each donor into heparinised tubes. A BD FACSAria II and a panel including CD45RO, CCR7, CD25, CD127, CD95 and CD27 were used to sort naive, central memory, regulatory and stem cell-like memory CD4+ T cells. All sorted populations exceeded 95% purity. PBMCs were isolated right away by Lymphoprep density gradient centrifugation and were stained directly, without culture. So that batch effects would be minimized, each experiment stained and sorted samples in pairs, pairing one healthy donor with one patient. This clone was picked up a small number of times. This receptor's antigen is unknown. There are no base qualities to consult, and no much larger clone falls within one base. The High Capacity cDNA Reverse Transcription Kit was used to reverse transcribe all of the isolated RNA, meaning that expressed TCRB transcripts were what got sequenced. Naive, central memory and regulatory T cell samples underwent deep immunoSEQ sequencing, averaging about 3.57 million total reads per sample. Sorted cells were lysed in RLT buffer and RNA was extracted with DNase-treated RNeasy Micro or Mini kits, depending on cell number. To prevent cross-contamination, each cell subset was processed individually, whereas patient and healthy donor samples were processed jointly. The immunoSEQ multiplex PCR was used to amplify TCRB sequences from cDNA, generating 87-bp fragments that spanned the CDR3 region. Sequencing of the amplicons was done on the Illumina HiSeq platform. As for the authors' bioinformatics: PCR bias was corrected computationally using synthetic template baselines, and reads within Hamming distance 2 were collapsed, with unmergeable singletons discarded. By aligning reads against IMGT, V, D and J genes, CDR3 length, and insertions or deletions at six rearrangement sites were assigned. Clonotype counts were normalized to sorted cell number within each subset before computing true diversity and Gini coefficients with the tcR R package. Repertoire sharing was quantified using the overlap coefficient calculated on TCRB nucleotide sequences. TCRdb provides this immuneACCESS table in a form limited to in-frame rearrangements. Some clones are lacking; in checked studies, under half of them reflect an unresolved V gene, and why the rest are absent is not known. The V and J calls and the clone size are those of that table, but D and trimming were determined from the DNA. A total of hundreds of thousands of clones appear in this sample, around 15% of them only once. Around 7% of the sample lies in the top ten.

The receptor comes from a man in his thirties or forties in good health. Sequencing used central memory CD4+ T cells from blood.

CDR3 reads: CASSLAPGVNTQYF. The nucleotides are TGCGCCAGCAGCTTGGCCCCCGGTGTCAATACGCAGTATTTT. The chain links TRBV5-1 with TRBJ2-3; the D gene assignment is ambiguous. CDR1 SGHRS and CDR2 YFSETQ were looked up in the germline V gene. Trimming takes 0 bases from V and 7 bases from J, and the germline ends sit 12 bases apart. The CDR3 numbers 14 residues from cysteine through phenylalanine. Only CDR3 DNA remains: 42 bases, in frame from the first base. When the CDR3 is completed using the reference TRBV5-1 and TRBJ2-3 genes on either side, the full variable domain is KAGVTQTPRYLIKTRGQQVTLSCSPISGHRSVSWYQQTPGQGLQFLFEYFSETQRNKGNFPGRFSGRQFSNSRSEMNVSTLELGDSALYLCASSLAPGVNTQYFGPGTRLTVL.